Listed below are T cell receptor beta chains from one sample, sequenced in a study of T cell responses to AZD1222 COVID-19 vaccine. Some clones are missing from TCRdb's copy, which holds only in-frame ones; the method was immunoSEQ multiplex PCR. The table records some 100,000 clones, 88% of them present only once. Sequenced here: peripheral blood, sampled on day 0 of AZD1222 vaccination. These receptor sequences come from an adult in good health. CDR3s include the opening cysteine and the closing phenylalanine or tryptophan. The D gene is left open where the match is weak. The size entry is marked missing in some rows and otherwise reads once, few, many or a size class.

>TRBJ1-2|NA|NA|TRBV2
TGTGCCAGCAGTGAGGGGACGGACTATGGCTACACCTTC
CASSEGTDYGYTF
>TRBJ1-3|NA|NA|TRBV4-3
TGCGCCAGCAGCCAAGGTGAGGGGACCGGAAACACCATATATTTT
CASSQGEGTGNTIYF
>TRBJ2-3|NA|NA|TRBV24-1
TGTGCCACCAGTGATGATGACAGCACAGATACGCAGTATTTT
CATSDDDSTDTQYF
>TRBJ1-5|TRBD1|NA|TRBV28
TGTGCCAGCAGACCAAAGGACAGGCGGAATCAGCCCCAGCATTTT
CASRPKDRRNQPQHF
>TRBJ2-3|TRBD2|NA|TRBV5-1
TGCGCCAGCAGCCCCTACGGACTAGCGGGAGTGGGCACAGATACGCAGTATTTT
CASSPYGLAGVGTDTQYF
>TRBJ2-2|NA|NA|TRBV27
TGTGCCAGCAGTTCAACGAACACCGGGGAGCTGTTTTTT
CASSSTNTGELFF
>TRBJ2-1|NA|NA|TRBV7-8
TGTGCCAGCAGCTTAGGTAGCGGAAGCTCCTACAATGAGCAGTTCTTC
CASSLGSGSSYNEQFF
>TRBJ1-1|NA|NA|TRBV27
TGTGCCAGCAGTCCCGGTACGTATAACACTGAAGCTTTCTTT
CASSPGTYNTEAFF
>TRBJ2-2|TRBD2|NA|TRBV6-6
TGTGCCAGCAGCCGACACGAAAGCGGGAGAGGCACCGGGGAGCTGTTTTTT
CASSRHESGRGTGELFF
>TRBJ2-7|TRBD2|NA|TRBV6-5
TGTGCCAGCATTAGCGGGATTTACCTTTACGAGCAGTACTTC
CASISGIYLYEQYF
>TRBJ1-3|NA|NA|TRBV19
TGTGCCAGTAGCCTAGGGGGGCTTGGAAACACCATATATTTT
CASSLGGLGNTIYF
>TRBJ1-4|TRBD1|NA|TRBV19
TGTGCCAGTAGTATACTGACAGGGACCAAACTGTTTTTT
CASSILTGTKLFF
>TRBJ1-1|NA|NA|TRBV9
TGTGCCAGCAGCTCTTCCAGGGGTATGAACACTGAAGCTTTCTTT
CASSSSRGMNTEAFF
>TRBJ2-2|NA|NA|TRBV4-2
TGTGCCAGCAGCCAAGATAGTAGGGGGGGGAACACCGGGGAGCTGTTTTTT
CASSQDSRGGNTGELFF
>TRBJ2-4|NA|NA|TRBV5-5
TGTGCCAGCAGCCGCATGGGGCCCTTGGGAACCAAAAACATTCAGTACTTC
CASSRMGPLGTKNIQYF
>TRBJ2-1|TRBD2|NA|TRBV29-1
TGCAGCGTCGCTACTAGCGGGAGTGGGTGGGAGCAGTTCTTC
CSVATSGSGWEQFF
>TRBJ2-3|NA|NA|TRBV9
TGTGCCAGCAGCGCGGGCCCCACAGATACGCAGTATTTT
CASSAGPTDTQYF
>TRBJ2-7|NA|NA|TRBV6-6
TGTGCCAGCAGTCCCGCCCGTCGGGTCTCGACATCCTACGAGCAGTACTTC
CASSPARRVSTSYEQYF
>TRBJ2-2|NA|NA|TRBV28
TGTGCCAGCAGTTTACTGTCAGGCGGGACCGGGGAGCTGTTTTTT
CASSLLSGGTGELFF
>TRBJ2-2|NA|NA|TRBV6-5
TGTGCCAGCAAGCCAGGGGTCGGGGAGCTGTTTTTT
CASKPGVGELFF
>TRBJ2-7|NA|few|TRBV19
TGTGCCAGTAGTACCAGGGAGGAGCAGTACTTC
CASSTREEQYF
>TRBJ1-5|NA|NA|TRBV30
TGTGCCTGGCAGACAGCGGCGGGAGGGTCGGGCAATCAGCCCCAGCATTTT
CAWQTAAGGSGNQPQHF
>TRBJ1-1|TRBD1|NA|TRBV14
TGTGCCAGCAGCCCATGGCCGGGACAGTTGAACACTGAAGCTTTCTTT
CASSPWPGQLNTEAFF
>TRBJ2-2|NA|NA|TRBV10-2
TGCGCCAGCAGTGGGACAGCGAGTATAGGGGAGCTGTTTTTT
CASSGTASIGELFF
>TRBJ1-1|TRBD1|NA|TRBV19
TGTGCCAGTAGTAAAAGGGGACAGAAGAACACTGAAGCTTTCTTT
CASSKRGQKNTEAFF
>TRBJ1-3|NA|NA|TRBV6-2/TRBV6-3
TGTGCCAGCAGTTTAAACCGAAACACCATATATTTT
CASSLNRNTIYF
>TRBJ1-5|NA|NA|TRBV7-2
TGTGCCAGCAGCTTAGGCGACAGTCTTTTAAGCAATCAGCCCCAGCATTTT
CASSLGDSLLSNQPQHF
>TRBJ1-5|NA|NA|TRBV6-5
TGTGCCAGCACCAAGAACCGGGACAATCAGCCCCAGCATTTT
CASTKNRDNQPQHF
>TRBJ1-5|TRBD1|NA|TRBV7-8
TGTGCCAGCAGCTCCCCCGACAGGGAGGATCAGCCCCAGCATTTT
CASSSPDREDQPQHF
>TRBJ2-7|NA|NA|TRBV11-3
TGTGCCAGCAGCTTTCTGGCGGGTCCCGAGCAGTACTTC
CASSFLAGPEQYF
>TRBJ2-1|TRBD2|NA|TRBV5-1
TGCGCCAGCAGTTGGCCGATTAGACTAGAGCGGGAGGGCTCCTACAATGAGCAGTTCTTC
CASSWPIRLEREGSYNEQFF
>TRBJ1-1|NA|NA|TRBV11-2
TGTGCCAGCAGCCTTGACTTGAACACTGAAGCTTTCTTT
CASSLDLNTEAFF
>TRBJ1-6|NA|NA|TRBV28
TGTGCCAGCATGGGGGGGGATTCACCCCTCCACTTT
CASMGGDSPLHF
>TRBJ1-5|NA|NA|TRBV3-1/TRBV3-2
TGTGCCAGCAGCCATCACCGGACGCCAGGTTCCCAGCATTTT
CASSHHRTPGSQHF
>TRBJ1-2|TRBD1|NA|TRBV5-1
TGCGCCAGCAGCCCCGGACAGGTCCTTCGCTATGGCTACACCTTC
CASSPGQVLRYGYTF
>TRBJ2-7|NA|once|TRBV7-2
TGTGCCAGCGGTTCTCCGACCCGTTACGAGCAGTACTTC
CASGSPTRYEQYF
>TRBJ2-1|TRBD2|few|TRBV27
TGTGCCAGCAGTCTTCGACTAGCGGGAAACAATGAGCAGTTCTTC
CASSLRLAGNNEQFF
>TRBJ2-1|NA|NA|TRBV11-2
TGTGCCAGCAGCCCTGCAGTCTCCTACAATGAGCAGTTCTTC
CASSPAVSYNEQFF
>TRBJ2-1|TRBD2|NA|TRBV6-5
TGTGCCAGCCTCGGAACCGCGGGAGAATGGAGTGAGCAGTTCTTC
CASLGTAGEWSEQFF
>TRBJ2-1|TRBD1|once|TRBV28
TGTGCCAGCGGATTTGGGGGACAGGGCTTATCCTACAATGAGCAGTTCTTC
CASGFGGQGLSYNEQFF